This T cell receptor beta chain was identified in a study of spatial heterogeneity in lung cancer. Broader study findings: Ubiquitous, expanded tumor-derived TCRs were more frequently observed in blood at resection than at follow-up.

Time point of the sample: sample taken at primary tumor resection. No cells were sorted before sequencing. The whole RNA sequenced was extracted from tumor, nontumor lung or frozen PBMC. Patients with untreated early-stage non-small cell lung cancer, numbering around 71, were the donors. Unique molecular identifiers, one per molecule, were present on every TCR cDNA molecule. Via MiXCR, TCRdb re-called the 5' RACE reads, giving one row per CDR3 protein. Here the sample spans several thousand distinct CDR3 sequences, around 22% being singletons. Points on this clonotype: The antigen remains undetermined. Since it is a stray read in a library aimed at alpha chains, this beta chain has a size that is not meaningful.

The CDR3 runs 14 residues. Trimming removed 2 bases at V and 4 bases at J, with 11 bases between. In germline, CDR1 is SGHTA, CDR2 FQGNSA. The source is a female donor with early-stage non-small cell lung cancer. Sample: PBMCs, taken at surgery. V is TRBV7-2 and J is TRBJ2-5; a possible D gene is TRBD1 (5 bases). In DNA form, the CDR3 reads TGTGCCAGCAGCTTACTATGGGGCGGAGAGACCCAGTACTTC. Translating it yields CASSLLWGGETQYF.